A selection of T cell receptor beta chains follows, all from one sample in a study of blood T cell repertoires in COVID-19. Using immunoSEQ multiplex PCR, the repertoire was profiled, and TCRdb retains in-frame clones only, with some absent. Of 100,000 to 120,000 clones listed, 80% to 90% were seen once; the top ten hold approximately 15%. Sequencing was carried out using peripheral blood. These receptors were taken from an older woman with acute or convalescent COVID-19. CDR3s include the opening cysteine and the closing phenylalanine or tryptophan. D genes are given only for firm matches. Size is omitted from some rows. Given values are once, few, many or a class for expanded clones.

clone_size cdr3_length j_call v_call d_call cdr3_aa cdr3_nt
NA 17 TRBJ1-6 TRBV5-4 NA CASSSSPRAGGGSPLHF TGTGCCAGCAGCTCTTCCCCACGGGCCGGGGGAGGATCACCCCTCCACTTT
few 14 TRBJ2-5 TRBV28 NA CASRKLTGIETQYF TGTGCCAGCAGGAAATTAACAGGGATAGAGACCCAGTACTTC
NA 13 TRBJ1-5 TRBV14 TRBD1 CASSHGQDQPQHF TGTGCCAGCAGCCATGGACAGGATCAGCCCCAGCATTTT
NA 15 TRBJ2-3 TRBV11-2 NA CASSSWTDSTDTQYF TGTGCCAGCAGCTCCTGGACTGATAGCACAGATACGCAGTATTTT
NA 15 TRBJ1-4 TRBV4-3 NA CASSQDTGRNEKLFF TGCGCCAGCAGCCAAGATACAGGGAGAAATGAAAAACTGTTTTTT
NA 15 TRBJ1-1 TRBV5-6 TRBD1 CASSLAQGRNTEAFF TGTGCCAGCAGCTTGGCACAGGGGAGGAACACTGAAGCTTTCTTT
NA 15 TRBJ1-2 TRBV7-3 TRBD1 CASSSAGTGNYGYTF TGTGCCAGCAGCTCCGCCGGGACAGGGAATTATGGCTACACCTTC
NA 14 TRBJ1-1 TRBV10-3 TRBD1 CAITSTGVGTEAFF TGTGCCATCACTAGTACAGGGGTTGGAACTGAAGCTTTCTTT
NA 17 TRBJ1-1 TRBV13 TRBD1 CASSPNPGTGGNTEAFF TGTGCCAGCAGCCCCAACCCCGGGACAGGGGGCAACACTGAAGCTTTCTTT
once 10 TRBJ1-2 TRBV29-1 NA CSVEEGGYTF TGCAGCGTTGAAGAGGGCGGCTACACCTTC
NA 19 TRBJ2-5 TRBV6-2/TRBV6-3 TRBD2 CASSYKSRRWLAGQETQYF TGTGCCAGCAGTTATAAGAGTCGCCGGTGGCTAGCGGGGCAAGAGACCCAGTACTTC
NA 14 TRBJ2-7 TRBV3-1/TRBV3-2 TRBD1 CASSRRDRAYEQYF TGTGCCAGCAGCCGCCGGGACAGAGCCTACGAGCAGTACTTC
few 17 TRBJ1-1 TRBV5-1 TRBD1 CASSFGPNTGGSTEAFF TGCGCCAGCAGCTTTGGTCCCAACACAGGGGGATCCACTGAAGCTTTCTTT
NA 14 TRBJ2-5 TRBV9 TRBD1 CASSFQGARTAQYF TGTGCCAGCAGCTTCCAGGGGGCGCGGACGGCCCAGTACTTC
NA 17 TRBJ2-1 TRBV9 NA CASSLEGKKSSYNEQFF TGTGCCAGCAGCCTGGAGGGCAAAAAAAGCTCCTACAATGAGCAGTTCTTC
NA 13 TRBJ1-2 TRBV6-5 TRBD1 CASSYGQGQGYTF TGTGCCAGCAGCTATGGACAGGGGCAGGGCTACACCTTC
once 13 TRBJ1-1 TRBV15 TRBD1 CATSRGQEAEAFF TGTGCCACCAGCAGGGGACAGGAGGCTGAAGCTTTCTTT
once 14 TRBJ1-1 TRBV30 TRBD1 CAWSVTGGNTEAFF TGTGCCTGGAGTGTGACAGGGGGTAACACTGAAGCTTTCTTT
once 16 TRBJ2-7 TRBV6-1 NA CASSEKAGKRFYEQYF TGTGCCAGCAGCGAAAAGGCGGGAAAAAGGTTCTACGAGCAGTACTTC
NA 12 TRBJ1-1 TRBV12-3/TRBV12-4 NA CASSFMNTEAFF TGTGCCAGCAGTTTCATGAACACTGAAGCTTTCTTT
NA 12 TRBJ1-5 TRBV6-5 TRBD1 CASGDRAQPQHF TGTGCCAGCGGGGACAGGGCTCAGCCCCAGCATTTT
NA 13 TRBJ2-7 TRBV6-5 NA CASSLREPYEQYF TGTGCCAGCAGCCTCAGGGAACCTTACGAGCAGTACTTC
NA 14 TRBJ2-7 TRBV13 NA CASSPGVRSYEQYF TGTGCCAGCAGCCCAGGGGTACGATCCTACGAGCAGTACTTC
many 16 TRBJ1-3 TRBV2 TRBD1 CASSKDRQASGNTIYF TGTGCCAGCAGTAAGGACAGGCAGGCCTCTGGAAACACCATATATTTT
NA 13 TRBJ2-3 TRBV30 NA CAWSVLRGWTQYF TGTGCCTGGAGTGTACTGAGAGGATGGACGCAGTATTTT
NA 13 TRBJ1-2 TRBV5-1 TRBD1 CASSWDRGDGYTF TGCGCCAGCAGCTGGGACAGGGGTGATGGCTACACCTTC
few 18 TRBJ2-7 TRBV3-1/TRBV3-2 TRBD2 CASSQGPLAGGKSYEQYF TGTGCCAGCAGCCAAGGCCCGCTAGCGGGGGGCAAATCCTACGAGCAGTACTTC
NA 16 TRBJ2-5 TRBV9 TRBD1 CASSERTGPTQETQYF TGTGCCAGCAGCGAGAGGACAGGGCCCACCCAAGAGACCCAGTACTTC
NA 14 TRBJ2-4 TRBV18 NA CASSPGRGKNIQYF TGTGCCAGCTCACCGGGGCGGGGCAAAAACATTCAGTACTTC
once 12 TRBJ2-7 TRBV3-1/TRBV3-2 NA CASSPSPTEQYF TGTGCCAGCAGCCCTAGCCCTACCGAGCAGTACTTC
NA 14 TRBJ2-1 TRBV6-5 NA CASIRTQVLGGQFF TGTGCCAGCATAAGGACACAGGTGCTAGGTGGGCAGTTCTTC
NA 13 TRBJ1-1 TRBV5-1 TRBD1 CASSLQGKEWAFF TGCGCCAGCAGCTTACAGGGGAAGGAGTGGGCTTTCTTT
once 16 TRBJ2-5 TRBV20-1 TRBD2 CSASGILAGGKETQYF TGCAGTGCTAGTGGGATCCTAGCGGGGGGAAAAGAGACCCAGTACTTC
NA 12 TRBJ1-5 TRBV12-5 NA CASGLGYQPQHF TGTGCTAGTGGTCTAGGATATCAGCCCCAGCATTTT
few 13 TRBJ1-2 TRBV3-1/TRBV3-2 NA CASSPGRVVGYTF TGTGCCAGCAGCCCGGGCAGGGTCGTAGGCTACACCTTC
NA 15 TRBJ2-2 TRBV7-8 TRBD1 CASSTQQGAAGELFF TGTGCCAGCAGCACACAACAGGGGGCGGCCGGGGAGCTGTTTTTT
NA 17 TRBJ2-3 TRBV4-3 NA CASSQDPRGGTTDTQYF TGCGCCAGCAGCCAAGATCCTCGCGGGGGCACTACAGATACGCAGTATTTT
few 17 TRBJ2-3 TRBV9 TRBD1 CASSPTSGQGVTDTQYF TGTGCCAGCAGCCCTACCTCGGGACAGGGGGTCACAGATACGCAGTATTTT
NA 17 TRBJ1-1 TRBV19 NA CASSWGRQTRLNTEAFF TGTGCCAGTAGCTGGGGGCGACAGACCCGCCTGAACACTGAAGCTTTCTTT
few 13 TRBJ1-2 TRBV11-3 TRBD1 CASSRDSGGGYTF TGTGCCAGCAGCCGGGACAGCGGAGGAGGCTACACCTTC
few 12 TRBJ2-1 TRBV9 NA CASNRDYNEQFF TGTGCCAGCAATCGGGATTACAATGAGCAGTTCTTC
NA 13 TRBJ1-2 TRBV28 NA CASTRAGAYGYTF TGTGCCAGCACCAGGGCGGGGGCCTATGGCTACACCTTC
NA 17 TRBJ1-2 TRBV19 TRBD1 CASSNFDRGLYNYGYTF TGTGCCAGTAGTAACTTCGACAGGGGTCTCTATAACTATGGCTACACCTTC
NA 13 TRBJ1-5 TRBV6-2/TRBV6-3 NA CASSLQGPQPQHF TGTGCCAGCAGTTTGCAGGGCCCTCAGCCCCAGCATTTT
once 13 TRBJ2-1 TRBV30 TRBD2 CAWSVLATNEQFF TGTGCCTGGAGTGTACTAGCGACAAATGAGCAGTTCTTC
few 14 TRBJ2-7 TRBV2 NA CASKGQLNSYEQYF TGTGCCAGCAAAGGACAGCTTAACTCCTACGAGCAGTACTTC